This entry is about one TCR beta chain. The sample is drawn from a study of lymphopenia after photon versus proton radiotherapy. The CDR3 totals 13 residues. V shed 5 bases, J shed 12 bases, and the junction held 7 bases outside the gene matches. Germline lookup yields CDR1 SGHVS and CDR2 FNYEAQ. The repertoire was sequenced with immunoSEQ multiplex PCR; TCRdb's copy has only in-frame clones and lacks some. Among approximately 50,000 clones, around four fifths were seen once, and the ten largest hold over 25%. The V and J genes are TRBV7-6 and TRBJ2-1; 10 bases are shared with TRBD2. This TCR was sampled from a man aged 50-60 years with gastric cancer. Sequenced material: peripheral blood, taken from a patient treated with photon-based radiotherapy. DNA for the CDR3: TGTGCCAGCAGCGCAGGGACTAGCGATCGGCAGTTCTTC. Its protein is CASSAGTSDRQFF. Full variable domain (missing parts from reference TRBV7-6 and TRBJ2-1): GAGVSQSPRYKVTKRGQDVALRCDPISGHVSLYWYRQALGQGPEFLTYFNYEAQQDKSGLPNDRFSAERPEGSISTLTIQRTEQRDSAMYRCASSAGTSDRQFFGPGTRLTVL.